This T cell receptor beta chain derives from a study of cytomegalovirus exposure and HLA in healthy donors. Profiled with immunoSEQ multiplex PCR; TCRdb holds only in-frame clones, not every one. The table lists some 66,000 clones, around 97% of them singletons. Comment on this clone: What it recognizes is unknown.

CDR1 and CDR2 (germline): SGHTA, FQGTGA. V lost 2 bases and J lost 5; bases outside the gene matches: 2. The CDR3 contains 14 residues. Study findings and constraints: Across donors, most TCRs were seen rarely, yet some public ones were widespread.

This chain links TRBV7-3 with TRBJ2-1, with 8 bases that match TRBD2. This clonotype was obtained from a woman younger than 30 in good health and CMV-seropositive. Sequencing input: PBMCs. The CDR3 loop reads CASSLWTSHNEQFF. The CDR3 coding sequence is TGTGCCAGCAGCTTATGGACTAGCCACAATGAGCAGTTCTTC.